This TCR beta chain comes out of a study of T cells after yellow fever vaccination. General study findings and limits: Reappearing after the booster were most of the clones from primary vaccination (about 96% CD4, 70% to 90% CD8).

A universal primer site and UMIs were added as TCR cDNA was made by 5'RACE template switching. TCRdb re-analysed the 5' RACE reads in MiXCR, keeping a single row per CDR3 protein. This sample has some 160,000 distinct CDR3 sequences, with approximately 9.7% found just once. This clonotype showed up just a few times. What it binds is unknown. Germline loops: CDR1 ENHRY, CDR2 SYGVKD. Trimming removed 3 bases at V and 3 bases at J, with 10 bases between. The CDR3 runs 14 residues. J is TRBJ2-3 and V is TRBV10-3; the D gene is possibly TRBD1 (6 bases). The receptor comes from a man in his late teens or twenties who received the YFV17D yellow fever vaccine. The sequenced sample was CD8+ T cells sorted from PBMCs, obtained 45 days after the yellow fever booster vaccination. CDR3 amino acids: CAISDEGETDTQYF. The CDR3, as DNA: TGTGCCATCAGTGACGAGGGGGAGACAGATACGCAGTATTTT.